This T cell receptor beta chain was sequenced for a study of blood T cell repertoires in COVID-19. At the level of the study: Sample material is recorded as cDNA or gDNA derived from T cells, B-cell-depleted T cells, or PBMCs.

A word on this clone: Compared with germline, one end of the junction differs, possibly owing to a read error.

As originally analysed: The authors estimated nucleated cell counts from reference gene primer amplification. Here immunoSEQ multiplex PCR was the method, and the copy in TCRdb shows in-frame clones only, minus some. That table gives V, J and clone size, and the DNA gave D and trimming. The table has around 200,000 clones, more than 70% seen once. The CDR3 runs 13 residues. CDR1 and CDR2 from the germline V gene are SGHRS and YFSETQ. The rearrangement uses TRBV5-1 and TRBJ2-5, with 7 positions matching TRBD2. The material sequenced was peripheral blood. The TCR sequence derives from a man aged 35 to 55 with active or convalescent COVID-19. This CDR3 is CASSLEAGLAGDF. The CDR3 DNA is TGCGCCAGCAGCTTGGAGGCCGGACTCGCGGGGGACTTC.